A single sample gave rise to the 10 T cell receptor beta chains below, sequenced in a study of cytomegalovirus exposure and HLA in healthy donors. The method was immunoSEQ multiplex PCR; TCRdb's version includes in-frame clones alone and lacks a portion of them. The repertoire consists of 150,000 or so clones, with 94% occurring once and the leading ten covering around 1.9%. The sample taken for sequencing was PBMCs. The origin of the receptors is a man between 18 and 29 years old in good health and CMV-seropositive.

The V and J genes are TRBV15 and TRBJ2-1, with TRBD2 identical over 9 bases. Per germline, CDR1 LNHNV and CDR2 YYDKDF (reference sequence). This CDR3 region has 15 residues. After removal of 0 bases from V and 4 bases from J, the junction contained 1 base not matched to a gene. The CDR3 sequence is CATSRELAGYNEQFF. CDR3 coding DNA: TGTGCCACCAGCAGAGAGCTAGCGGGATACAATGAGCAGTTCTTC. Looking up the rest from reference TRBV15 and TRBJ2-1 gives the full variable domain: DAMVIQNPRYQVTQFGKPVTLSCSQTLNHNVMYWYQQKSSQAPKLLFHYYDKDFNNEADTPDNFQSRRPNTSFCFLDIRSPGLGDTAMYLCATSRELAGYNEQFFGPGTRLTVL.

The rearrangement links TRBV6-6 to TRBJ2-7; the match to TRBD1 covers 10 bases. This CDR3 is 15 amino acids long. Trimming at V came to 0 bases and at J to 5 bases, leaving 4 bases not matched to a gene. Germline V gene sequence: CDR1 MNHNY, CDR2 SVGAGI (reference sequence). CDR3 protein: CASSYSGQGKNEQYF. The CDR3 DNA reads as TGTGCCAGCAGTTACTCGGGACAGGGGAAGAACGAGCAGTACTTC.

The chain has TRBV5-1 and TRBJ2-1, with 7 bases fitting TRBD2. The ends lost 0 bases at V and 6 bases at J; junction bases unmatched: 6. CDR3 length: 15 residues. Germline V gene data show CDR1 as SGHRS and CDR2 as YFSETQ. CDR3 in DNA: TGCGCCAGCAGCTTGGTTAGCCCGGGAGGCAATGAGCAGTTCTTC. Translating it yields CASSLVSPGGNEQFF. The full variable domain, with the rest looked up from reference TRBV5-1 and TRBJ2-1, is KAGVTQTPRYLIKTRGQQVTLSCSPISGHRSVSWYQQTPGQGLQFLFEYFSETQRNKGNFPGRFSGRQFSNSRSEMNVSTLELGDSALYLCASSLVSPGGNEQFFGPGTRLTVL.

This clone was seen more than once but under ten times. CDR3 sequence reads: CASSDRHQETQYF. CDR3 DNA sequence: TGTGCCAGTTCGGACAGACATCAAGAGACCCAGTACTTC. The chain uses TRBV18 and TRBJ2-5; a possible D gene is TRBD1 (6 bases). The V end lost 9 bases, the J end lost 2 bases, and 13 bases lay between the germline ends. CDR3 length equals 13 residues. Per the germline V gene, CDR1 is KGHSH and CDR2 is LQKENI.

This clone was recorded once. The chain carries TRBV7-9 and TRBJ2-7; TRBD1 agrees at 7 bases. The ends lost 4 bases at V and 6 bases at J; junction bases unmatched: 9. The CDR3 is made up of 14 amino acids. Germline CDR1 reads SEHNR; CDR2 reads FQNEAQ (reference sequence). The CDR3 is CASSSGTVQFEQYF. The CDR3, as DNA: TGTGCCAGCAGCTCTGGGACAGTGCAGTTCGAGCAGTACTTC.

The rearrangement links TRBV4-2 to TRBJ1-3; D is ambiguous. This CDR3 contains 16 residues. In germline, CDR1 is LGHNA, CDR2 YNFKEQ. Between the trimmed V and J ends, which lost 0 bases and 0 bases, there was a span of 9 bases. The CDR3: CASSQDERSSGNTIYF. CDR3 sequence (DNA): TGTGCCAGCAGCCAAGATGAACGGAGCTCTGGAAACACCATATATTTT.

The chain recombines TRBV12-2 with TRBJ2-7; the table's D call, TRBD1, was not checked against the DNA. TRBV12-2 counts as a pseudogene. This CDR3 comprises 15 residues. This CDR3 reads CASRRSTGGKGEQYF. Here the CDR3 DNA reads TGTGCAAGTCGCCGTTCGACAGGGGGCAAAGGCGAGCAGTACTTC.

The genes are TRBV28 and TRBJ2-1; a possible D gene is TRBD2 (5 bases). Germline CDR1 MDHEN, CDR2 SYDVKM. The V and J ends lost 7 bases and 4 bases respectively, with 17 bases between them. The CDR3 consists of 15 residues. The CDR3 sequence: CASTPGVPAYNEQFF. In DNA, the CDR3 is TGTGCCAGCACCCCCGGGGTTCCCGCATACAATGAGCAGTTCTTC.

The chain combines TRBV7-2 with TRBJ1-1, with TRBD1 identical over 7 bases. V lost 2 bases to trimming and J lost 5 bases; unmatched junction nucleotides: 5. The CDR3 contains 14 residues. Germline loops: CDR1 SGHTA, CDR2 FQGNSA. The CDR3 sequence is CASSLYTGDTEAFF. The CDR3 DNA is TGTGCCAGCAGCTTATATACAGGGGATACTGAAGCTTTCTTT.

The V gene is TRBV19, the J gene TRBJ2-5; TRBD2 is a possible D gene (5 bases). The length of the CDR3 is 15 residues. CDR1 is LNHDA, CDR2 SQIVND, per germline (reference sequence). V was cut by 4 bases and J by 3 bases, with 15 bases left in between. CDR3 residues: CASSKPRGSEETQYF. The CDR3 DNA reads as TGTGCCAGTAGTAAACCCCGGGGTTCGGAAGAGACCCAGTACTTC.